Here is one TCR beta chain with its context. The table came from immunoSEQ multiplex PCR; TCRdb's copy has only in-frame clones and leaves some out. The sample includes a few hundred thousand clones, about 90% of them seen just once. Before being deemed recovered, Cohort 3 donors had two negative PCRs, clearance, or symptom resolution. The source of the sample is a study of blood T cell repertoires in COVID-19. CDR1 KGHSH and CDR2 LQKENI come from the germline V gene. Trimming took 6 bases from V and 0 from J, leaving 12 bases between them. The CDR3 is 15 amino acids. This TCR was sampled from a woman aged 25 to 39 who had recovered from COVID-19. Sequencing used PBMCs or T cells enriched from blood (not recorded which). The chain joins TRBV18 to TRBJ1-5; D is perhaps TRBD1 (5 bases). CDR3 in DNA: TGTGCCAGCTCCCCTCCGGGGGATAGCAATCAGCCCCAGCATTTT. Encoded protein: CASSPPGDSNQPQHF.